This T cell receptor (beta chain) was captured by sequencing in a study of blood T cell repertoires in COVID-19. Study background: The United States, Italy and Spain were the sources of the acute and convalescent COVID-19 samples. T cells, B-cell-depleted T cells, or PBMCs supplied cDNA or gDNA.

Unmatched junction bases numbered 7, after V lost 4 bases and J lost 9 bases. The germline CDR1 and CDR2 sequences are SGHRS and YFSETQ. The CDR3 covers 14 residues. Per the study methods: Cell counts per sample came from amplifying reference gene primers. TCRdb's copy holds only in-frame clones and misses some; the assay was immunoSEQ multiplex PCR. For V, J and clone size, that table is used; D and trimming come from the DNA. The sample lists 200,000 to 250,000 clones, around 83% occurring once. This TCR came from a man aged 45-65 years who had recovered from COVID-19. The chain recombines TRBV5-1 with TRBJ2-1; 10 positions agree with TRBD1. The sequenced sample was peripheral blood. For the CDR3, the DNA is TGCGCCAGCAGCAACGGACAGGGGGTGGCTGAGCAGTTCTTC. Residues: CASSNGQGVAEQFF.